This T cell receptor beta chain was sequenced for a study of CD8+CD57+ T cells in acquired aplastic anemia. Germline loops: CDR1 SGDLS, CDR2 YYNGEE. There are 15 residues in the CDR3. Trimming cost V 4 bases and J 7 bases; bases outside gene matches: 12. The sequenced patients had an expansion of CD8+CD57+ cells seen by flow cytometry. At blood sampling, none of the patients had yet received therapy. It was genomic DNA that served as the template for profiling TCR beta VDJ and CDR3. Via MiXCR, TCRdb re-called the reads, giving one row per CDR3 protein. The repertoire holds roughly 220,000 distinct CDR3 sequences, with 65% as singletons.

This sequence was found in a human donor with aplastic anemia. V usage is TRBV9 and J usage is TRBJ2-7, with TRBD2 matching over 9 bases. The sample taken for sequencing was sorted CD4+, CD8+, or CD8+CD57+ T cells (not recorded which) from PBMCs. The CDR3 bases are TGTGCCAGCAGCTCGCGGGTAGCGGGAGCCCAAGAGCAGTACTTC. Its protein product is CASSSRVAGAQEQYF.